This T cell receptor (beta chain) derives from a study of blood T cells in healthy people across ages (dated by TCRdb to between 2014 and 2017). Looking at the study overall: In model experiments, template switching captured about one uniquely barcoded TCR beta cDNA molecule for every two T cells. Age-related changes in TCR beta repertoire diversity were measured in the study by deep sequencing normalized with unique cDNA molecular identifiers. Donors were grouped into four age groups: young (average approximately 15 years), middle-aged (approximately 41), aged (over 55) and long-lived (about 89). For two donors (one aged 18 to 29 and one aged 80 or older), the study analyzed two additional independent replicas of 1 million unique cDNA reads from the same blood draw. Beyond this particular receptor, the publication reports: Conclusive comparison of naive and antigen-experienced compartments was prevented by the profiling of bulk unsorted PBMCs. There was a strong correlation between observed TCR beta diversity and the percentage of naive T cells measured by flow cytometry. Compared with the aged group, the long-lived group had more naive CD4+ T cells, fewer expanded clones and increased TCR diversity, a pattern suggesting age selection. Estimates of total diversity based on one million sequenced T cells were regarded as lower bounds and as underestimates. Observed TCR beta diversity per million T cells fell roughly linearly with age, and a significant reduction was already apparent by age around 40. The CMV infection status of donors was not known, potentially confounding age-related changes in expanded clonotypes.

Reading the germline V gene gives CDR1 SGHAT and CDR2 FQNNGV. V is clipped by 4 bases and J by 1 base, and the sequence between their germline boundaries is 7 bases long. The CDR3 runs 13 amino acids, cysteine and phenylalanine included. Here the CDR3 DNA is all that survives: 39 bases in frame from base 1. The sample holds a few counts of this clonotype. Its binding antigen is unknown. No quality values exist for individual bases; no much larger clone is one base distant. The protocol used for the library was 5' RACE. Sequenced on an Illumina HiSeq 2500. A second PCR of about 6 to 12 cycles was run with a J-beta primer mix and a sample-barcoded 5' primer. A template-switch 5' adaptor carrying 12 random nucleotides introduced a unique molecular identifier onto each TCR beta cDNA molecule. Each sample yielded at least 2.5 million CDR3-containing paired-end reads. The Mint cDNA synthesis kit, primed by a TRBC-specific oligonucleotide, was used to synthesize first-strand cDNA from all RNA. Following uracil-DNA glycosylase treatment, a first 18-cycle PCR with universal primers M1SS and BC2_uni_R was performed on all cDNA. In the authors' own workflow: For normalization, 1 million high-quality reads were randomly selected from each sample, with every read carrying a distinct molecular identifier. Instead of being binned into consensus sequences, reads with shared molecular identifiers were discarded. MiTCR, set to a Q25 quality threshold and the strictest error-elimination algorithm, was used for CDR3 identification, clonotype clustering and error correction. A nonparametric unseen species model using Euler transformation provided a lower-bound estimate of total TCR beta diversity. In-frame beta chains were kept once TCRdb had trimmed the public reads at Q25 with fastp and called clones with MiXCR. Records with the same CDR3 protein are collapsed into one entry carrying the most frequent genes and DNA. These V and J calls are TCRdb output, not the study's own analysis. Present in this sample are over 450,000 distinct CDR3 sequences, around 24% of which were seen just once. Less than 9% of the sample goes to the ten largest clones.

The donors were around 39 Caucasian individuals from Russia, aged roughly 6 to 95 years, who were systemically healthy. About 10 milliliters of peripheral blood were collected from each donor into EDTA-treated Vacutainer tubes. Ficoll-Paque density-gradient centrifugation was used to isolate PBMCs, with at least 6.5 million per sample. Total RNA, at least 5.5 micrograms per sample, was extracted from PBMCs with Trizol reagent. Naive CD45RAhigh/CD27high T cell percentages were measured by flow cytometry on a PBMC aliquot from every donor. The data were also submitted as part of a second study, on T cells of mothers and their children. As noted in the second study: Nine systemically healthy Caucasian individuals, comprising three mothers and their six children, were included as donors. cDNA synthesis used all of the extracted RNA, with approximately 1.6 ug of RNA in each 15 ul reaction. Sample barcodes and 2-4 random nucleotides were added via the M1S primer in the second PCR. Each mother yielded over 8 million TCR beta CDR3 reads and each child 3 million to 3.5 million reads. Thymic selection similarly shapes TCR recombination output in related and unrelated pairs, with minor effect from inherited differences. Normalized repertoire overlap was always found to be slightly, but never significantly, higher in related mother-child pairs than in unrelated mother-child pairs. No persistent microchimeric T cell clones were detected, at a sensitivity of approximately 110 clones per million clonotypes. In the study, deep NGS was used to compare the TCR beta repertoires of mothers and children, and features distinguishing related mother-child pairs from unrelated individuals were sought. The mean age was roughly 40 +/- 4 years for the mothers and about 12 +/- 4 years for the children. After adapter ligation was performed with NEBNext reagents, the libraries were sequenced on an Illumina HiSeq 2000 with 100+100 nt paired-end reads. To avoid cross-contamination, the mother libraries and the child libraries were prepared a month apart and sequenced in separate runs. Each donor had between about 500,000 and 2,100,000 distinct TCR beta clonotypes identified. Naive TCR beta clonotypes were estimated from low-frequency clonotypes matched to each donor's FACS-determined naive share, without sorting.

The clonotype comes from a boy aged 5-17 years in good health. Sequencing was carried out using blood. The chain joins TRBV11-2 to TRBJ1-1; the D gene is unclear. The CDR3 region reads CASSYQTNTEAFF. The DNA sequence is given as TGTGCCAGCAGCTATCAGACGAACACTGAAGCTTTCTTT.